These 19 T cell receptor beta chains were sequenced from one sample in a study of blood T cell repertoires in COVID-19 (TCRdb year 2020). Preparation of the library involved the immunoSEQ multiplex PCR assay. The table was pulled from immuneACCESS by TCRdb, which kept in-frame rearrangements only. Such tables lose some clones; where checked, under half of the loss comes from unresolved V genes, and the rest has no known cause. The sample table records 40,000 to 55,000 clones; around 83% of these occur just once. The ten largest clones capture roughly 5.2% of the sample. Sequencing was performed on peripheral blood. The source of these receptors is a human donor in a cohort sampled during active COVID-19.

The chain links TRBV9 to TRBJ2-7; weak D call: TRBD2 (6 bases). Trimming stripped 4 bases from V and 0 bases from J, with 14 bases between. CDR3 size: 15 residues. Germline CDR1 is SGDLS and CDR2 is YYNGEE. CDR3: CASSLRGESSYEQYF. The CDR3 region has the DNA TGTGCCAGCAGCTTACGCGGGGAAAGCTCCTACGAGCAGTACTTC.

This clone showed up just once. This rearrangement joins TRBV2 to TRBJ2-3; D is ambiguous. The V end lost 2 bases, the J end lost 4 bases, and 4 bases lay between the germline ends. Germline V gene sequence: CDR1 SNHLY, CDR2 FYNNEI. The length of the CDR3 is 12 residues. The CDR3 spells CASSEQSDTQYF. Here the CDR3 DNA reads TGTGCCAGCAGTGAACAGTCAGATACGCAGTATTTT.

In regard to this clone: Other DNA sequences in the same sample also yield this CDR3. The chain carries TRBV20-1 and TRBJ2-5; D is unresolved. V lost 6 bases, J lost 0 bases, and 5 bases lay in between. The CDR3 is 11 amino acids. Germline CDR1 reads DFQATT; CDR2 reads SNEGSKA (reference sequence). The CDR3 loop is CSAQYQETQYF. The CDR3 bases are TGCAGTGCGCAGTACCAAGAGACCCAGTACTTC.

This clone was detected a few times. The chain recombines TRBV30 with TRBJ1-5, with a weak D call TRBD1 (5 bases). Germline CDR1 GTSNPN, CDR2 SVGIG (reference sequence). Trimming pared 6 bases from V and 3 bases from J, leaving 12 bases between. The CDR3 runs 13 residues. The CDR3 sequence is CACTDSHNQPQHF. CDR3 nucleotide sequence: TGTGCCTGCACCGACAGCCACAATCAGCCCCAGCATTTT.

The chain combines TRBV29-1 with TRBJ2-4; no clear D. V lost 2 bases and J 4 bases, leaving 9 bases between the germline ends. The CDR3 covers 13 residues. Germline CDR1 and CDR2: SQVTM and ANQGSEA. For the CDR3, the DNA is TGCAGCGTTGAATTGGCCTCTAAAAACATTCAGTACTTC. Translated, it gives CSVELASKNIQYF.

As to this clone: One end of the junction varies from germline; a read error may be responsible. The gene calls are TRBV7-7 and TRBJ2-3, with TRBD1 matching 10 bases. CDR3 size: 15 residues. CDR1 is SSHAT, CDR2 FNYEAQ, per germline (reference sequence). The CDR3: CASSPGTGGTDTQYF. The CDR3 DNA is TGTGCTAGCAGCCCCGGGACAGGGGGCACAGATACGCAGTATTTT.

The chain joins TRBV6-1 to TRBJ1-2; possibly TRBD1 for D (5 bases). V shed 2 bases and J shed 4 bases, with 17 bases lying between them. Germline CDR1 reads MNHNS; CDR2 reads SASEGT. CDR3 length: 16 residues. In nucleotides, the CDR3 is TGTGCCAGCAGTGAACTCGCGGGACTAAGGTCCTATGGCTACACCTTC. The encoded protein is CASSELAGLRSYGYTF.

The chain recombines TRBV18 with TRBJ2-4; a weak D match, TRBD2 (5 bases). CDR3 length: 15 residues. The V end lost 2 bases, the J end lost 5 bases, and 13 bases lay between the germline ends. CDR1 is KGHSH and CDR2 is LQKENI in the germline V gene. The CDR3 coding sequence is TGTGCCAGCTCACCAATTCCGGGGTCAGAAAACATTCAGTACTTC. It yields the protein CASSPIPGSENIQYF.

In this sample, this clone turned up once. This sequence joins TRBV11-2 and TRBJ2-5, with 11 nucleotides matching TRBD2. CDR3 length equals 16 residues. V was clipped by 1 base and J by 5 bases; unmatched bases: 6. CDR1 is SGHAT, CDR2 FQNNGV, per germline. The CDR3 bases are TGTGCCAGCAGCTTAGGAGAACTAGCGGGGGTTGAGACCCAGTACTTC. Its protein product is CASSLGELAGVETQYF.

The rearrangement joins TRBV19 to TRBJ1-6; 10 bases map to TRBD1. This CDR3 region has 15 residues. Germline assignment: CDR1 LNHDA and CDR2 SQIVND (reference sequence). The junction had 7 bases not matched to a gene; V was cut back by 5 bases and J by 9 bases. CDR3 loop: CASSSRDRGPSPLHF. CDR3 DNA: TGTGCCAGTAGTTCCCGAGACAGGGGGCCTTCACCCCTCCACTTT.

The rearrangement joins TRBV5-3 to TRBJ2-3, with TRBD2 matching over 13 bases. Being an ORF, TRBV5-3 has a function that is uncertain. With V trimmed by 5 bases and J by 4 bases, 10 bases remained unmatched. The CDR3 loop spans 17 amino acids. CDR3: CARSSQGLAGMADTQYF. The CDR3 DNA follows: TGTGCCAGAAGTTCACAGGGACTAGCGGGGATGGCAGATACGCAGTATTTT.

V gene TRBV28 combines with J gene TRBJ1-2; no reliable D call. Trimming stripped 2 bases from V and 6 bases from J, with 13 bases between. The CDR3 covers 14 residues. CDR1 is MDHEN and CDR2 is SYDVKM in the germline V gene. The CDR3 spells CASSLDARRDGYTF. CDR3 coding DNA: TGTGCCAGCAGTTTAGATGCCAGGCGGGATGGCTACACCTTC.

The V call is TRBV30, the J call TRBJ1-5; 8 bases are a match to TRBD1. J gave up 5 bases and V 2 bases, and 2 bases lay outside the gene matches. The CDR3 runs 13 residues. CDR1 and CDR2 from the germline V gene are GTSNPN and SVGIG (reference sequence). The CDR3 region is CAWSQGADQPQHF. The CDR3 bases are TGTGCCTGGAGTCAGGGGGCCGATCAGCCCCAGCATTTT.

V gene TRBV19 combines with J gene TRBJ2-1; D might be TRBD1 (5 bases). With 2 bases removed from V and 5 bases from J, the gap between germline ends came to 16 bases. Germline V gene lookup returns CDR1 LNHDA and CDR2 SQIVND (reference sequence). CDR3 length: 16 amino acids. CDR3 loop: CASSIRGPLQHNEQFF. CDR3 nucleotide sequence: TGTGCCAGTAGTATAAGGGGCCCTCTTCAGCACAATGAGCAGTTCTTC.

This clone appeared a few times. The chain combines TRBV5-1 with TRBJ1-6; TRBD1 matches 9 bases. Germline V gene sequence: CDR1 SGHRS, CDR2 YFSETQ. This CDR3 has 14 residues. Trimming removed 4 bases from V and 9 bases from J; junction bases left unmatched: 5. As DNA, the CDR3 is TGCGCCAGCAGCCCGGGACAGGGAGGTTCACCCCTCCACTTT. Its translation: CASSPGQGGSPLHF.

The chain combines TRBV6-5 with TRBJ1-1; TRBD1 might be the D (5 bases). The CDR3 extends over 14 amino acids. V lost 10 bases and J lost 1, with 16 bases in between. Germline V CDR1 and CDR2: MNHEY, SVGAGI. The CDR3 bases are TGTGCCACTGTGACAGTAAAAAAGAACACTGAAGCTTTCTTT. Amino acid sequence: CATVTVKKNTEAFF.

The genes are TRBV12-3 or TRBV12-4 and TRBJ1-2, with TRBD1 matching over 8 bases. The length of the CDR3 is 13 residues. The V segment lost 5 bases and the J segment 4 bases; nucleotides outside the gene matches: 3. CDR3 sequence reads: CASSAGQVYGYTF. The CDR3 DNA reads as TGTGCCAGCAGTGCGGGACAGGTCTATGGCTACACCTTC.

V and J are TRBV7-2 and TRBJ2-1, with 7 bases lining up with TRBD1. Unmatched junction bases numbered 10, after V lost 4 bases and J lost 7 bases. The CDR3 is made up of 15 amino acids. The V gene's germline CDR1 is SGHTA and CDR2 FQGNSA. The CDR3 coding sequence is TGTGCCAGCAGCTCATCCGGGACAGTTAAAAATGAGCAGTTCTTC. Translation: CASSSSGTVKNEQFF.

In DNA, the CDR3 is TGTGCCAGCTCACCACTCAGCGGCACAGATACGCAGTATTTT. Amino acid sequence: CASSPLSGTDTQYF. The V and J genes are TRBV18 and TRBJ2-3; D is undetermined. The V end was cut by 1 base, the J end by 1 base, with 6 bases between. The CDR3 loop spans 14 amino acids. Germline V CDR1 and CDR2: KGHSH, LQKENI.